The rows below give T cell receptor beta chains drawn from one sample of a study of shared clonotypes between healthy human individuals. Assay used: immunoSEQ multiplex PCR; TCRdb lists only in-frame clones, some missing. The profile shows some 1.4 million clones, roughly 96% of them singletons. The source material was naive CD4+ T cells sorted from blood. These receptors came from a man aged 25 to 45 in good health. Both conserved end residues are part of each CDR3.

CASSLTTSAKETQYF	TRBV9	TRBJ2-5
CASSLTGPGELFF	TRBV4-2	TRBJ2-2
CASSAWDLRYEQYF	TRBV19	TRBJ2-7
CASSLYQVITSEQYF	TRBV7-2	TRBJ2-7
CASSPPGSGNYNEQFF	TRBV5-6	TRBJ2-1
CARSPYSQAYEQYF	TRBV5-3	TRBJ2-7
CASSPGLLPRVTEAFF	TRBV14	TRBJ1-1
CASRGSGSTEQFF	TRBV28	TRBJ2-1
CASSDTWGGPNTGELFF	TRBV25-1	TRBJ2-2
CASSLGRVREKLFF	TRBV5-6	TRBJ1-4
CASSLGGRGHRNTEAFF	TRBV7-2	TRBJ1-1
CASSKVGNQPQHF	TRBV21-1	TRBJ1-5
CATSRGVDEKLFF	TRBV6-1	TRBJ1-4
CASSDTGAVWYTF	TRBV27	TRBJ1-2
CASSRDSTLWGEQFF	TRBV7-9	TRBJ2-1
CASSSSGTGELFF	TRBV18	TRBJ2-2
CASSFGFGTSRYYEQYF	TRBV5-4	TRBJ2-7
CASSVGGTVIYEQYF	TRBV9	TRBJ2-7
CASSTPGQGSQYGYTF	TRBV7-2	TRBJ1-2
CASSVGGQGAYEQYF	TRBV9	TRBJ2-7
CASSSLGTQYF	TRBV7-7	TRBJ2-5
CASSDSDRGTGELFF	TRBV10-1	TRBJ2-2
CASSPNRGTDTQYF	TRBV18	TRBJ2-3
CASRGTVDTEAFF	TRBV19	TRBJ1-1
CASSWDTGELFF	TRBV7-9	TRBJ2-2
CASVNNREGPLEQYF	TRBV6-6	TRBJ2-7
CASRERQGARYTEAFF	TRBV5-6	TRBJ1-1
CASSAGTDYGYTF	TRBV18	TRBJ1-2
CASSFLLSPGANVLTF	TRBV27	TRBJ2-6
CASTTTLGGRGYEQFF	TRBV7-9	TRBJ2-1
CASSTYGTSGYTF	TRBV14	TRBJ1-2
CASSQDHRQGGNEQFF	TRBV4-3	TRBJ2-1
CASSLRGQGFVETQYF	TRBV5-6	TRBJ2-5
CASSLTGWRASGRETQYF	TRBV27	TRBJ2-5
CASSFTGTHYEQYF	TRBV7-9	TRBJ2-7
CASSVGGVYEQFF	TRBV9	TRBJ2-1
CASSLRQTSYNEQFF	TRBV27	TRBJ2-1
CASSEGKNTGELFF	TRBV25-1	TRBJ2-2
CASSPPKWPPYNEQFF	TRBV18	TRBJ2-1
CASSSSGQGSGQPQHF	TRBV28	TRBJ1-5
CASSYVGVYEQYF	TRBV6-5	TRBJ2-7
CASSFGPLAGGPASYEQYF	TRBV7-9	TRBJ2-7
CASRQASLGNQPQHF	TRBV19	TRBJ1-5
CASPWAGHLGDEQFF	TRBV27	TRBJ2-1
CASSGTGGGQPQHF	TRBV19	TRBJ1-5
CASNVVRDTQYF	TRBV9	TRBJ2-3
CASGKDAASYEQYF	TRBV5-4	TRBJ2-7
CASSPQTSGRIAGELFF	TRBV4-2	TRBJ2-2
CASTAREKLFF	TRBV6-1	TRBJ1-4
CASSISQGVGAEAFF	TRBV5-1	TRBJ1-1
CASSSPTGVSYNEQFF	TRBV6-5	TRBJ2-1
CASSLAGGEQYF	TRBV11-3	TRBJ2-7
CATRDRGAGEQYF	TRBV13	TRBJ2-7
CASSDFAGELFF	TRBV25-1	TRBJ2-2
CASRETGTGQQETQYF	TRBV6-4	TRBJ2-5